This TCR beta chain was profiled in a study of blood T cell repertoires in COVID-19. Assay: immunoSEQ multiplex PCR; the TCRdb copy retains only in-frame clones and omits some. The table lists 150,000 or so clones, more than 65% of them singletons. With V trimmed by 3 bases and J by 7 bases, 11 bases remained unmatched. This CDR3 has 17 residues. Germline V lookup: CDR1 LNHDA, CDR2 SQIVND (reference sequence). Clinical history as reported by participants underpinned cohort assignment. Recovered status in Cohort 3 required two negative PCRs, clearance, or symptom resolution. The sample comprised PBMCs or T cells enriched from blood (not recorded which). This receptor was obtained from a man aged 45-65 years who had recovered from COVID-19. The chain has TRBV19 and TRBJ2-1; 11 nucleotides match TRBD2. The CDR3 region has the DNA TGTGCCAGTAGTATCTCCCTAGCGGGAGGTACGAGGAATGAGCAGTTCTTC. Translation gives CASSISLAGGTRNEQFF.